Included here is one T cell receptor beta chain sequence, with context. Its antigen remains unidentified. The protocol was immunoSEQ multiplex PCR, while the TCRdb copy is restricted to in-frame clones and leaves out a portion. The sample yields hundreds of thousands of clones, about nine tenths seen once. The donors were members of the validation cohort, which comprised under 150 subjects and was separate from the first cohort of roughly 700 subjects. The data were obtained in a study of cytomegalovirus exposure and HLA in healthy donors. Regarding the study as a whole: According to reports, the classifier identified cytomegalovirus status with high specificity and sensitivity.

Specimen: PBMCs. This TCR came from a woman younger than 30 in good health and CMV-seropositive.

CDR3: CASSLDPTTSGANVLTF. As DNA, the CDR3 is TGTGCCAGCAGCTTGGACCCTACTACCTCTGGGGCCAACGTCCTGACTTTC. The chain uses TRBV5-6 and TRBJ2-6; D unclear. The CDR3 covers 17 residues. CDR1 is SGHDT and CDR2 is YYEEEE in the germline V gene. The V gene lost 0 bases and the J gene lost 0 bases, with 10 bases spanning the gap.